This T cell receptor beta chain was recorded in a study of T cells in Graves' hyperthyroidism and ophthalmopathy (dated by TCRdb to the late 2010s). Regarding the research as a whole: Peripheral blood samples were taken at initial diagnosis, before any treatment was given. Thyroid tissue and blood T-cell repertoires from over 5 Graves' hyperthyroidism patients were also compared in the study. After sampling, hyperthyroidism patients received methimazole starting at 30 mg daily, and ophthalmopathy patients received high-dose intravenous methylprednisolone. To identify TCR V-J signatures that set the groups apart, the researchers used a discovery cohort of 95 to 100 patients, made up of under 50 with Graves' ophthalmopathy and around 58 with stable Graves' hyperthyroidism. According to the paper, TCR Vbeta CDR3 sequencing was carried out on 135 peripheral blood samples, which came from approximately 41 ophthalmopathy, around 74 hyperthyroidism and some 17 progressor patients. Prospective prediction of ophthalmopathy was tested in an independent validation cohort of 18 to 20 hyperthyroidism patients and 15 to 17 patients who later progressed to ophthalmopathy. The 90 to 100 discovery patients were randomly divided into training and test sets at a 7:3 ratio.

In regard to this clonotype: There is no known antigen for this receptor. The input lacks base qualities; no much larger clone sits a single base away.

Moderately to severely active disease, a Clinical Activity Score of at least 3, a NOSPECS grade of at least 4, and a duration under 3 months were present in ophthalmopathy patients. The study excluded patients with uncontrolled infections, other autoimmune diseases, pregnancy or lactation. Diagnoses were based on clinical symptoms, serum thyroxine and TRAb, thyroid ultrasound and orbital computed tomography. Ficoll-Paque density gradient centrifugation was used to isolate PBMCs from approximately 11 ml of fresh peripheral blood. Total RNA was extracted with Trizol reagent, and quality was checked on an Agilent 2100 Bioanalyzer. Amplification of TCR beta CDR3 regions was carried out from RNA transcripts. For the first round of RT-PCR on the TCR CDR3, the HTBI primer set was used together with the Qiagen OneStep RT-PCR kit. Libraries were constructed in a second round of multiplex PCR, after which size selection and purification were carried out. The libraries were sequenced on an Illumina HiSeq2000 using paired-end 100 bp reads. The authors processed their data as follows. SOAPnuke was used to process the raw data, with reads discarded if the reads contained adapters or uncalled bases, had a mean Phred below 15, or lacked an exact constant-primer or identifier match. High-quality paired reads were merged using COPE v1.2.5, and each unique nucleotide sequence was defined as a clonotype. MiTCR v1.1 was used to align the clonotypes against IMGT TRBV, TRBD and TRBJ reference segments. The analysis was restricted to V-J combinations with a frequency above 0.0001, which together covered about 99% of the repertoires. A TCS score was defined as the ratio of F50 (clonal expansion) to E x V (chaos), with BLOSUM62-based TCRdist applied between CDR3 peptides within each V-J. Welch's t-statistics and random forest reduced 500 to 550 V-J features to about 13, which were used in a naive Bayes classifier (R e1071). The raw public data were reprocessed by TCRdb itself: fastp quality trimming at Q25, MiXCR clonotype calling, in-frame beta chains only. All rows with the same CDR3 protein become a single entry with the most common DNA and genes. The V and J calls come from TCRdb's annotation, not from the publication. The sample table shows hundreds of thousands of distinct CDR3 sequences, and approximately 20% are seen once. Roughly 60% of the sample is taken by the ten largest.

CDR1 and CDR2 were assigned from the germline V gene (reference sequence) as DFQATT and SNEGSKA. The CDR3 sequence holds 16 residues, the cysteine and phenylalanine included. Of the read, only the CDR3 DNA is kept; its 48 bases are in frame from base 1. V gives up 3 bases and J gives up 0 bases, and the segment between their germline ends measures 16 bases. What the study reported, not specific to this receptor: No statistical method was used to set the sample size in advance, and investigators knew the group allocation. A model built on a 13 V-J signature distinguished ophthalmopathy from stable hyperthyroidism, reaching 85% to 90% sensitivity and 81.08% specificity in cross-validation and 80%/75% in testing. Blood samples also contained most of the expanded thyroid clonotypes (frequency above 0.001), which suggests that blood repertoires may reflect thyroid immune responses. During validation, the model predicted progression to ophthalmopathy a median of roughly six months ahead of onset, with around 71% sensitivity and 72% to 80% specificity.

The source material was blood. The sequence was collected from a man younger than 40 with Graves' ophthalmopathy. The chain uses TRBV20-1 and TRBJ2-3; the D gene is unclear. The DNA sequence reads TGCAGTGCTAGGCCGACCCCCTCGGGTAGCACAGATACGCAGTATTTT. This translates into CSARPTPSGSTDTQYF.